This T cell receptor beta chain was recovered during a study of radiotherapy plus CTLA-4 blockade in lung cancer. Looking at the study overall: Among all patients, 18% showed objective responses, while about 34% had disease control.

The CDR3 spans 17 residues. Germline V lookup: CDR1 SGHDT, CDR2 YYEEEE. V lost 0 bases to trimming and J lost 3 bases, with 16 bases between them. Focal radiation plus CTLA-4 blockade with ipilimumab was administered to patients who had chemo-refractory metastatic non-small-cell lung cancer. TCRdb keeps only in-frame clones here, not all; method: immunoSEQ multiplex PCR. The sample shows approximately 57,000 clones, approximately 80% of them seen only once. This clone has just a few counts. The specimen comprised peripheral blood, sampled from a patient treated with radiotherapy plus ipilimumab. The V gene is TRBV5-6, the J gene TRBJ1-3; possible D gene TRBD1, 6 bases. The TCR originated in a human donor with non-small cell lung cancer whose response to radiotherapy plus ipilimumab could not be evaluated. CDR3: CASSLDLGALGGNTIYF. The CDR3 coding sequence is TGTGCCAGCAGCTTGGATCTGGGGGCCCTAGGTGGAAACACCATATATTTT.